One T cell receptor (beta chain) is described in this entry. The sample belongs to a study of control samples from healthy donors and cancer patients. The table came from immunoSEQ multiplex PCR; TCRdb's copy has only in-frame clones and leaves some out. The table lists around 71,000 clones, roughly nine tenths of them singletons. Trimming took 1 base from V and 0 from J, leaving 11 bases between them. CDR1 and CDR2 from the germline V gene are SGDLS and YYNGEE. The CDR3 consists of 16 residues. This sequence originates from a woman aged 50 to 65 with colorectal cancer. V gene TRBV9 combines with J gene TRBJ2-1, with a weak D call TRBD2 (6 bases). The sample consisted of PBMCs. The CDR3 sequence: CASSVSGLSSYNEQFF. DNA of the CDR3: TGTGCCAGCAGCGTAAGCGGGTTGAGCTCCTACAATGAGCAGTTCTTC.